A selection of T cell receptor beta chains follows, all from one sample in a study of cytomegalovirus exposure and HLA in healthy donors. Repertoires were generated with immunoSEQ multiplex PCR, while TCRdb's copy carries only in-frame clones and drops some. Among some 190,000 clones listed, about 83% were seen once. Sequenced sample: PBMCs. The receptors were gathered from a man between 35 and 55 years old in good health and CMV-seropositive. Each CDR3 is given with its conserved first and last residue. A D gene is named only where the DNA matches it firmly. A row's size may be missing; if present it is once, few, many or a size class.

J	V	D	size	CDR3	DNA
TRBJ2-7	TRBV19	TRBD1	NA	CASSRDRSYEQYF	TGTGCCAGTAGTAGGGACAGAAGCTACGAGCAGTACTTC
TRBJ2-1	TRBV7-9	NA	NA	CASSLEIAVNEQFF	TGTGCCAGCAGCTTGGAGATAGCGGTCAATGAGCAGTTCTTC
TRBJ2-3	TRBV6-8	TRBD2	few	CASSYRRGVSTDTQYF	TGTGCCAGCAGTTACCGGCGGGGGGTTAGCACAGATACGCAGTATTTT
TRBJ1-1	TRBV2	TRBD1	NA	CASSGRTGALMNTEAFF	TGTGCCAGCAGTGGGCGGACAGGAGCCTTGATGAACACTGAAGCTTTCTTT
TRBJ2-3	TRBV7-9	TRBD2	NA	CASSPGTSNTDTQYF	TGTGCCAGCAGCCCAGGGACTAGCAACACAGATACGCAGTATTTT
TRBJ1-1	TRBV29-1	NA	NA	CSTETDLAFF	TGCAGCACTGAGACAGACTTGGCTTTCTTT
TRBJ1-1	TRBV2	NA	NA	CASSEAFREGGDTEAFF	TGTGCCAGCAGTGAAGCGTTCCGGGAGGGAGGAGACACTGAAGCTTTCTTT
TRBJ2-5	TRBV9	TRBD2	NA	CASSVVAGGPGETQYF	TGTGCCAGCAGCGTAGTTGCGGGAGGGCCGGGAGAGACCCAGTACTTC
TRBJ1-1	TRBV7-9	NA	once	CASSFTTGIGEAFF	TGTGCCAGCAGCTTTACGACTGGAATTGGTGAAGCTTTCTTT
TRBJ2-5	TRBV9	NA	NA	CASSVAAGGQGQETQYF	TGTGCCAGCAGCGTAGCGGCGGGGGGACAGGGCCAAGAGACCCAGTACTTC
TRBJ2-7	TRBV5-1	NA	once	CASSFGLGAYEQYF	TGCGCCAGCAGCTTCGGACTTGGGGCCTACGAGCAGTACTTC
TRBJ2-2	TRBV6-5	TRBD1	NA	CASSWDSQGTGELFF	TGTGCCAGCAGTTGGGACAGCCAAGGGACCGGGGAGCTGTTTTTT
TRBJ2-7	TRBV7-9	TRBD1	NA	CASSPPGQGGEQYF	TGTGCCAGCAGCCCGCCGGGACAGGGGGGTGAGCAGTACTTC
TRBJ1-3	TRBV4-1	NA	NA	CASSQEGAERSGNTIYF	TGCGCCAGCAGCCAAGAAGGTGCCGAGCGCTCTGGAAACACCATATATTTT
TRBJ2-3	TRBV4-3	TRBD2	NA	CASSQDFPSGRTDTQYF	TGCGCCAGCAGCCAAGATTTTCCTAGCGGGAGAACAGATACGCAGTATTTT
TRBJ1-1	TRBV5-1	TRBD1	once	CASSSRTGLGTEAFF	TGCGCCAGCAGCTCCCGGACAGGGCTGGGCACTGAAGCTTTCTTT
TRBJ1-5	TRBV28	TRBD1	NA	CASSLLGQGGQPQHF	TGTGCCAGCAGTTTACTAGGACAGGGCGGTCAGCCCCAGCATTTT
TRBJ2-7	TRBV7-9	NA	NA	CSSSFSPYEQYF	TGTTCCAGCAGCTTCTCCCCCTACGAGCAGTACTTC
TRBJ1-5	TRBV28	TRBD1	NA	CASSSTRGLGRISNQPQHF	TGTGCCAGCAGTTCTACAAGGGGGCTTGGTAGAATTAGCAATCAGCCCCAGCATTTT
TRBJ2-3	TRBV7-6	TRBD2	NA	CASSLGTSGRADTQYF	TGTGCCAGCAGCTTAGGGACTAGCGGGAGGGCAGATACGCAGTATTTT
TRBJ2-3	TRBV10-3	TRBD2	NA	CAISESLAGGPDTQYF	TGTGCCATCAGTGAGTCGCTAGCGGGAGGTCCAGATACGCAGTATTTT
TRBJ1-4	TRBV2	TRBD1	NA	CASSLTGTNEKLFF	TGTGCCAGCAGTCTGACAGGGACTAATGAAAAACTGTTTTTT
TRBJ2-1	TRBV15	NA	NA	CATSIRSGMGNEQFF	TGTGCCACCAGCATCAGGTCGGGGATGGGCAATGAGCAGTTCTTC
TRBJ1-2	TRBV28	NA	few	CASGGRLSPYGYTF	TGTGCCAGCGGGGGGAGGTTGTCGCCCTATGGCTACACCTTC
TRBJ1-5	TRBV18	TRBD1	NA	CASSPPDRGRFEQPQHF	TGTGCCAGCTCACCACCGGACAGGGGGCGATTCGAACAGCCCCAGCATTTT
TRBJ2-1	TRBV10-3	TRBD1	NA	CAISGTGSSYNEQFF	TGTGCCATCAGTGGGACAGGGAGCTCCTACAATGAGCAGTTCTTC
TRBJ2-5	TRBV7-2	TRBD2	NA	CASRYDSGRWETQYF	TGTGCCAGCAGATATGATAGCGGGAGGTGGGAGACCCAGTACTTC
TRBJ2-5	TRBV5-4	TRBD1	NA	CASSQEDRGETQYF	TGTGCCAGCAGCCAAGAGGACAGGGGGGAGACCCAGTACTTC
TRBJ2-7	TRBV7-2	TRBD2	NA	CASSLRLAGGPHEQYF	TGTGCCAGCAGCTTAAGACTAGCGGGAGGGCCGCACGAGCAGTACTTC
TRBJ2-1	TRBV7-7	TRBD2	NA	CASSPTSGLYNEQFF	TGTGCCAGCAGCCCGACTAGCGGGCTTTACAATGAGCAGTTCTTC
TRBJ1-6	TRBV27	TRBD1	NA	CASSSRTGTGWSPLHF	TGTGCCAGCAGTTCCCGGACCGGGACAGGTTGGTCACCCCTCCACTTT
TRBJ2-1	TRBV15	TRBD2	NA	CATSRDLGSGSEWEQFF	TGTGCCACCAGCAGAGATCTTGGTAGCGGGAGTGAATGGGAGCAGTTCTTC
TRBJ2-3	TRBV28	TRBD2	NA	CASSDFGRGGADTQYF	TGTGCCAGCTCCGATTTCGGCCGGGGGGGGGCAGATACGCAGTATTTT
TRBJ2-5	TRBV9	TRBD2	NA	CASSVGTSGTTGETQYF	TGTGCCAGCAGCGTAGGCACTAGCGGGACTACGGGGGAGACCCAGTACTTC
TRBJ1-4	TRBV5-1	TRBD1	NA	CASSLGTGGEKLFF	TGCGCCAGCAGCTTGGGGACAGGGGGTGAAAAACTGTTTTTT